This T cell receptor (beta chain) stems from a study of OX40 agonist ivuxolimab in advanced cancers. Study as a whole: An agonistic human IgG2 monoclonal antibody against OX40 (CD134) was given. The study, taken as a whole, reports: In a subset of nonresponders, normalized T-cell clonal expansion was also low.

This clone was found a few times. Its antigen is not identified. CDR1 and CDR2 from the germline V gene are SGHTA and FQGNSA. Trimming took off 6 bases at V and 4 bases at J, with 11 bases between the two ends. The CDR3 has 13 residues. Measured with immunoSEQ multiplex PCR; TCRdb has only the in-frame clones, and not every one. The sample yields around 40,000 clones, around 80% seen once. The rearrangement links TRBV7-2 to TRBJ2-3; D unclear. The input for sequencing was CD4+ or CD8+ T cells sorted from blood, taken in a trial of the OX40 agonist ivuxolimab. The sequence was obtained from an adult with an advanced solid tumor such as melanoma, head and neck, liver or kidney cancer. The CDR3 loop reads CASSRGASDTQYF. CDR3 bases: TGTGCCAGCAGTCGCGGCGCTTCAGATACGCAGTATTTT.